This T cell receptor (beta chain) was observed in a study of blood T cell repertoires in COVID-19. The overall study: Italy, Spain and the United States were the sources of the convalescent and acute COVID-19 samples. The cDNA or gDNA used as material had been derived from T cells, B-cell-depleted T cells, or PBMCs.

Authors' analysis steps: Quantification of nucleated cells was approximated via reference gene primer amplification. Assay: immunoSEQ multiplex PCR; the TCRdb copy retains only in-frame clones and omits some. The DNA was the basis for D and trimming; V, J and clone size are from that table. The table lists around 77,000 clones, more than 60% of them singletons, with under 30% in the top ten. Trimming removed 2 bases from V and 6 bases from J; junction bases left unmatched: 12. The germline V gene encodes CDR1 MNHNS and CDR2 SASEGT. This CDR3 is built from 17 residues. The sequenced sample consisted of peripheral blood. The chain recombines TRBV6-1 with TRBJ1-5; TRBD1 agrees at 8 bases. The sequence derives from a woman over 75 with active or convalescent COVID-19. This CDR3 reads CASSEKGFGQGAQPQHF. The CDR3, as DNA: TGTGCCAGCAGTGAAAAAGGCTTTGGACAGGGAGCTCAGCCCCAGCATTTT.